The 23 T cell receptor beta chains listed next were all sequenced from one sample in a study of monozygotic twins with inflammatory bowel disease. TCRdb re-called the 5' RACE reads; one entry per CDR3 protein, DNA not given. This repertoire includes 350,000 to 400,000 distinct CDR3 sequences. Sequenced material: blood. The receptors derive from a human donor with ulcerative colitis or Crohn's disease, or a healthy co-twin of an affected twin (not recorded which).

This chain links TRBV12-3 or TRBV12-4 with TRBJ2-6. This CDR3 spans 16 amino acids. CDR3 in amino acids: CASSLIGWSGANVLTF.

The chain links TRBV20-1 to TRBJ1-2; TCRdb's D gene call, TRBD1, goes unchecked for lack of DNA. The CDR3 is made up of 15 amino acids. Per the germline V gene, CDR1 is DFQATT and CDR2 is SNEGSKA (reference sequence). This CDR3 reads CSARDKNPPNYGYTF.

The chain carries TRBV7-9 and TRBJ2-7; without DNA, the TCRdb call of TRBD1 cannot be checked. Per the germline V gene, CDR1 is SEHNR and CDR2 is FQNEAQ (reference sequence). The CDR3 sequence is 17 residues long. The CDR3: CASSPPDVTPRFYEQYF.

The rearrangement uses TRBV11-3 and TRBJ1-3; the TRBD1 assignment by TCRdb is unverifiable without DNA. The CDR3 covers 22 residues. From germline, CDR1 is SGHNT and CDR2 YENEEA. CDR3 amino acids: CASSLVGQGLQDGSLSGNTIYF. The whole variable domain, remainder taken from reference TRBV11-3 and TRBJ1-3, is EAGVVQSPRYKIIEKKQPVAFWCNPISGHNTLYWYLQNLGQGPELLIRYENEEAVDDSQLPKDRFSAERLKGVDSTLKIQPAELGDSAVYLCASSLVGQGLQDGSLSGNTIYFGEGSWLTVV.

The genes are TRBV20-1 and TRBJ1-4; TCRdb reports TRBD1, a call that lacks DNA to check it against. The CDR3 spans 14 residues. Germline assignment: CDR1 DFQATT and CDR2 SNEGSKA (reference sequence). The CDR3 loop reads CSVKDGVRGEKLFF.

CDR3 sequence: CSARASGTSGGTDTQYF. J is TRBJ2-3 and V is TRBV20-1; TCRdb's D call, TRBD2, is unchecked because there is no DNA. Germline CDR1 DFQATT, CDR2 SNEGSKA (reference sequence). CDR3 size: 17 residues.

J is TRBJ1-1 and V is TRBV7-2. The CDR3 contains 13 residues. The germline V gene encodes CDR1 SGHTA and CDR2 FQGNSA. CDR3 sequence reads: CASSLRFGTEAFF.

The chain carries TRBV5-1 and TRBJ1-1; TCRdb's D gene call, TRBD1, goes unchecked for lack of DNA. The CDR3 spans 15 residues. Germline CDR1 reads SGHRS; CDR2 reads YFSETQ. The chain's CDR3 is CASSLLGQGDTEAFF.

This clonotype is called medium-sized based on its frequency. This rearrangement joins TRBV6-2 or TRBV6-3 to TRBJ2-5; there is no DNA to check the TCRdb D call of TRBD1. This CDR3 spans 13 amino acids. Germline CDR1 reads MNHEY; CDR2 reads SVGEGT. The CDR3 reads CASSSGEQETQYF.

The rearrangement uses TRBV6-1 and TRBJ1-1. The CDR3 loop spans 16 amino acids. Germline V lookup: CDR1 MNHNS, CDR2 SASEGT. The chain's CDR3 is CASSRPGGLGGTEAFF.

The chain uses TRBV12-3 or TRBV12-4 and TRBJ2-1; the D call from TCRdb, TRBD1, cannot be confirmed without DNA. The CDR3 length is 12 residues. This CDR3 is CASSVRDNEQFF.

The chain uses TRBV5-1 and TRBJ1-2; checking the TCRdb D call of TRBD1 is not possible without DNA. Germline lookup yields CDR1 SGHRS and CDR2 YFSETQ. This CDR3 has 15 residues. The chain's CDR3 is CASSSDPGQGSGYTF.

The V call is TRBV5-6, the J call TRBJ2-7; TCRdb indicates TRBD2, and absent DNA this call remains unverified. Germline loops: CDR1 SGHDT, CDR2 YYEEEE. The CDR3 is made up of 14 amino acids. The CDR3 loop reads CASSLASVRHEQYF.

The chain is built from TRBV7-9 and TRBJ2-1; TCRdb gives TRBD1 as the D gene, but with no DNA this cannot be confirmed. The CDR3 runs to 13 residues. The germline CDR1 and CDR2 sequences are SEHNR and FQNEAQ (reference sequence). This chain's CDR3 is CASSSGNYNEQFF.

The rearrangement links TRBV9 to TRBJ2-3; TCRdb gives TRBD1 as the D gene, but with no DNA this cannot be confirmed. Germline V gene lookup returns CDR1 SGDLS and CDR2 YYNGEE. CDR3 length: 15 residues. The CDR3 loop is CASSASGGGADTQYF.

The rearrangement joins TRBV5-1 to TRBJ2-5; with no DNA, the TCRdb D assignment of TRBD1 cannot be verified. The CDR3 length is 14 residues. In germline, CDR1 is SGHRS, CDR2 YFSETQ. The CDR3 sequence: CASSFGTPQETQYF. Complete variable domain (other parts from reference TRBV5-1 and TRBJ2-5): KAGVTQTPRYLIKTRGQQVTLSCSPISGHRSVSWYQQTPGQGLQFLFEYFSETQRNKGNFPGRFSGRQFSNSRSEMNVSTLELGDSALYLCASSFGTPQETQYFGPGTRLLVL.

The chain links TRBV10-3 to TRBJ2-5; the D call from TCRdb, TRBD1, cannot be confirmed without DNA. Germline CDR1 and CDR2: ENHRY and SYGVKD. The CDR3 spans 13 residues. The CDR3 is CAISGQGEETQYF.

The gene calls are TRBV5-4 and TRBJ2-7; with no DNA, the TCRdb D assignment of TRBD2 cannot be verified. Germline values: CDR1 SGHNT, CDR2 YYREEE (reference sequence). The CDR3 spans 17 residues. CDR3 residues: CASSLAVLAGDTYEQYF.

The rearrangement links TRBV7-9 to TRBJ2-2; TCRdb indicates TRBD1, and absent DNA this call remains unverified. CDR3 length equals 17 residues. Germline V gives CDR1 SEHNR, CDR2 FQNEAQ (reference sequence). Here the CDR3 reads CASSLGRGAPHTGELFF. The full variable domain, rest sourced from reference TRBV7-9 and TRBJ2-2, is DTGVSQNPRHKITKRGQNVTFRCDPISEHNRLYWYRQTLGQGPEFLTYFQNEAQLEKSRLLSDRFSAERPKGSFSTLEIQRTEQGDSAMYLCASSLGRGAPHTGELFFGEGSRLTVL.

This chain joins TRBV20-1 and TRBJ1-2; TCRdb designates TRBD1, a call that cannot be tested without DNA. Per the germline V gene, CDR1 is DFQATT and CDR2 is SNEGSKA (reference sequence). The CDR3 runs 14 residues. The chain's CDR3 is CSATPGQLNYGYTF.

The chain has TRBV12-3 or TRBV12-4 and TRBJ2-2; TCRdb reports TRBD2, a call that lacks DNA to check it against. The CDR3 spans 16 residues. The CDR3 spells CASSRLLAVNTGELFF.

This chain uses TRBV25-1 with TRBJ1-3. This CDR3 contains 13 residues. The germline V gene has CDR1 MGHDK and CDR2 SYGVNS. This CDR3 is CASSEPAGNTIYF. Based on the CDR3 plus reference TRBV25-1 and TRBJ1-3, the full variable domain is EADIYQTPRYLVIGTGKKITLECSQTMGHDKMYWYQQDPGMELHLIHYSYGVNSTEKGDLSSESTVSRIRTEHFPLTLESARPSHTSQYLCASSEPAGNTIYFGEGSWLTVV.

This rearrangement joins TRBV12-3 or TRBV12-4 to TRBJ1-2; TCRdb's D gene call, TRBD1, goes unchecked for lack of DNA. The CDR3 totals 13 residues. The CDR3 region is CAGSSGQLYGYTF.